The T cell receptor (beta chain) described here comes from a study of neurological immune-mediated disorders. This clonotype was observed a handful of times. Its antigen is not known. A much larger clone is a single base away; this may be a read error. Germline CDR1 DFQATT, CDR2 SNEGSKA (reference sequence). CDR3 length: 15 residues. Trimming cost V 6 bases and J 1 base, with 17 bases left between them. In each sequencing run, over 170 million TCR-beta sequences were generated from 15-18 subjects. Using its own MiXCR run on the 5' RACE reads, TCRdb lists one record per CDR3 protein. The sample consists of some 120,000 distinct CDR3 sequences, 3% to 3.5% of them appearing once. General observations from the study: Multiple sclerosis was found to have the least TCR clonal expansion, below healthy controls, and HTLV-1-associated myelopathy the most. The repertoires of 18 of 34 multiple sclerosis patients fell into one related-CDR3 cluster (a possible signature) under phylogenetic grouping.

The sequencing input was PBMCs. V usage is TRBV20-1 and J usage is TRBJ2-3; D remains unclear. This TCR was recovered from a woman in her twenties or thirties with multiple sclerosis. DNA for the CDR3: TGCAGTGCCATTCAGTCCGCCAAGGGCACAGATACGCAGTATTTT. Its protein is CSAIQSAKGTDTQYF.